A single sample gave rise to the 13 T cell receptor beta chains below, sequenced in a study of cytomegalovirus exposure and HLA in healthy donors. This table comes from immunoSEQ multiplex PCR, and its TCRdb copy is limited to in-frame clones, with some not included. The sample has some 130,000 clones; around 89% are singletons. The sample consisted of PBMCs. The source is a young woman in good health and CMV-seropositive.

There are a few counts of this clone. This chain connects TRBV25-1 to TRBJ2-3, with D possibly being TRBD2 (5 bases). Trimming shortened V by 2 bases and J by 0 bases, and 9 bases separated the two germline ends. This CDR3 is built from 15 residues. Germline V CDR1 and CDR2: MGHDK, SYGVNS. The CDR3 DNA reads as TGTGCCAGCAGTGAACCCGGGATTAGCACAGATACGCAGTATTTT. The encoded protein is CASSEPGISTDTQYF.

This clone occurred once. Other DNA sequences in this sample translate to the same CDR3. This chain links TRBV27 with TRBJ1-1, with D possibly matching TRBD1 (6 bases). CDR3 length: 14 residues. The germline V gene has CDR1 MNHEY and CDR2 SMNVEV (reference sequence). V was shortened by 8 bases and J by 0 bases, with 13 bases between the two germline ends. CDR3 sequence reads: CASCGWGLNTEAFF. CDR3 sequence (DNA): TGTGCCAGCTGCGGATGGGGGCTGAACACTGAAGCTTTCTTT.

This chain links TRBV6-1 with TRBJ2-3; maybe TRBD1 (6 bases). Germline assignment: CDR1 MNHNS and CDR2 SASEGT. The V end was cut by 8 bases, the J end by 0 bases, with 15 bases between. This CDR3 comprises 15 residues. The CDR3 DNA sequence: TGTGCCAGCCTTAGGGGCCAGGGGAGCACAGATACGCAGTATTTT. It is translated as CASLRGQGSTDTQYF.

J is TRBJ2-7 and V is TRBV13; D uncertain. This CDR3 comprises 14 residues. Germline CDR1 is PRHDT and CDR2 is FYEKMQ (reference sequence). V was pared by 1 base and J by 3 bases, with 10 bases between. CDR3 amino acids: CASSLESRGYEQYF. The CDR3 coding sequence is TGTGCCAGCAGCTTAGAATCTCGCGGCTACGAGCAGTACTTC.

CDR3 sequence (DNA): TGTGCCAGTAGGCCCTCGGAAGGGAGAAATGAAAAACTGTTTTTT. This gives the protein CASRPSEGRNEKLFF. The V call is TRBV19, the J call TRBJ1-4; D is ambiguous. Deletions cut 6 bases from V and 5 bases from J, with 16 bases between. CDR1 is LNHDA and CDR2 is SQIVND in the germline V gene (reference sequence). The CDR3 is made up of 15 amino acids.

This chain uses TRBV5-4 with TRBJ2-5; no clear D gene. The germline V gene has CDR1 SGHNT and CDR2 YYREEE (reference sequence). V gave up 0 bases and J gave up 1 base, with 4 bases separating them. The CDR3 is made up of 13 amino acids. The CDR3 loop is CASSLDSQETQYF. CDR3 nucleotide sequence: TGTGCCAGCAGCTTGGACAGCCAAGAGACCCAGTACTTC.

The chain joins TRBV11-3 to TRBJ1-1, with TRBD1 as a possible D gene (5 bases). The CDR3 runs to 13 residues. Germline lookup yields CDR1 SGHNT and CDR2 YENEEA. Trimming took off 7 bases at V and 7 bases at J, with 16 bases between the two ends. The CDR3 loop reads CASTTFRGGEAFF. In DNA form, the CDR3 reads TGTGCCAGCACAACGTTCCGGGGGGGTGAAGCTTTCTTT.

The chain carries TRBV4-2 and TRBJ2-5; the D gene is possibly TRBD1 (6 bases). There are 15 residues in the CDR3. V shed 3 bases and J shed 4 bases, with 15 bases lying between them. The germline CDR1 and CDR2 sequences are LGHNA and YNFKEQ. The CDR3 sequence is CASSQRRGGGETQYF. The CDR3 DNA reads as TGTGCCAGCAGCCAGAGAAGAGGGGGTGGAGAGACCCAGTACTTC.

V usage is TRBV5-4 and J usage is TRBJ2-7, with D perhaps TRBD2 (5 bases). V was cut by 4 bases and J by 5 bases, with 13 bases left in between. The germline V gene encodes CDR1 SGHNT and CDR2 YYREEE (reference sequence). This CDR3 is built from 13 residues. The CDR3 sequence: CASSTPFSDEQYF. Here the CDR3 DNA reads TGTGCCAGCAGCACCCCGTTTAGCGACGAGCAGTACTTC.

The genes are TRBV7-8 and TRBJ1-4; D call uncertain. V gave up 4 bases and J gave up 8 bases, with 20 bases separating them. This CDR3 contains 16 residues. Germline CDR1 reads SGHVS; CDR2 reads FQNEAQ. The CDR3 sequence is CASSSRSGGNNEKLFF. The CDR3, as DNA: TGTGCCAGCAGCTCCCGTAGCGGCGGGAATAACGAAAAACTGTTTTTT.

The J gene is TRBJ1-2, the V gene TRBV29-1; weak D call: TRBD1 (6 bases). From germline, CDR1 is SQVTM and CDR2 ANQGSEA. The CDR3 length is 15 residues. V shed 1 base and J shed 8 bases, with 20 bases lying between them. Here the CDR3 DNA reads TGCAGCGTTGAAGTCCCCAGGGGCAGAGAGGGAGGCTACACCTTC. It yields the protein CSVEVPRGREGGYTF.

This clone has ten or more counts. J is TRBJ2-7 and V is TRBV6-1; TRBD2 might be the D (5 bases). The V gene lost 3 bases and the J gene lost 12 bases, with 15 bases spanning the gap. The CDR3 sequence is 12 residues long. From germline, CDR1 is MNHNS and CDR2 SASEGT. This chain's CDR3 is CASSEAGIRGYF. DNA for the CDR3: TGTGCCAGCAGTGAGGCGGGTATCCGAGGGTACTTC.

CDR3: CASSLGTEGNTIYF. The DNA for the CDR3 is TGTGCCAGCAGCCTGGGGACAGAAGGAAACACCATATATTTT. The chain combines TRBV7-9 with TRBJ1-3; TRBD1 matches 7 bases. Germline V lookup: CDR1 SEHNR, CDR2 FQNEAQ (reference sequence). The CDR3 runs 14 residues. The V gene end was trimmed by 5 bases and the J gene end by 4 bases; junction bases not matched to a gene: 5.